These T cell receptor beta chains were read from a single sample in a study of T-cell reconstitution after alpha-beta-depleted transplantation in children. TCRdb reanalysed the PCR reads using MiXCR and keeps one entry per CDR3 protein. The sample records around 400,000 distinct CDR3 sequences, approximately 11% being singletons. This sample comprised PBMCs from the stem cell graft donor, obtained from the stem cell graft. Source of these receptors: a human donor who donated a stem cell graft to a child with acute myeloid leukemia. Each CDR3 is given without its conserved first and last residue. Each record gives: V gene, J gene, CDR3 length, D gene, CDR3 protein. D genes are given only for firm matches.

TRBV24-1	TRBJ2-7	11	TRBD2	ATTGGARNEQY
TRBV5-1	TRBJ2-5	12	TRBD2	ASSSSGRAETQY
TRBV12-3/TRBV12-4	TRBJ1-4	14	TRBD1	ASSLEGTGTNEKLF
TRBV3-1	TRBJ2-3	16	TRBD2	ASSQDLWAGVSTDTQY
TRBV12-3/TRBV12-4	TRBJ2-2	13	NA	ASSLAGWSTGELF
TRBV5-6	TRBJ2-1	14	NA	ASSLGVRVSYNEQF
TRBV25-1	TRBJ2-2	11	NA	ASSESSIGELF
TRBV29-1	TRBJ1-2	11	TRBD1	SVGRGRERGYT
TRBV20-1	TRBJ2-4	9	NA	SAPTQNIQY
TRBV4-3	TRBJ1-2	13	NA	ASSQEFRGGKGYT
TRBV19	TRBJ2-1	12	NA	ASRWGAGYNEQF
TRBV21-1	TRBJ1-1	13	NA	ASSKAGRVDTEAF
TRBV5-1	TRBJ1-1	11	NA	ASSTGINTEAF
TRBV29-1	TRBJ2-1	16	TRBD2	SVEVGGLAGGPVDEQF
TRBV5-1	TRBJ2-3	13	TRBD2	ASSSLGLAGREEG
TRBV20-1	TRBJ1-1	9	NA	SEQGDTEAF
TRBV5-1	TRBJ1-1	14	NA	ASTDQGLGANTEAF
TRBV6-6	TRBJ2-5	10	NA	ASRLPQETQY
TRBV11-2	TRBJ2-1	14	NA	ASSPRQGISYNEQF
TRBV15	TRBJ2-1	17	TRBD1	ATSRPDRGLTSTYNEQF
TRBV5-1	TRBJ2-7	11	NA	ASSIGTSYEQY
TRBV27	TRBJ2-7	12	NA	ASRHMGRMYEQY
TRBV5-1	TRBJ2-2	14	NA	ASSLHQGLGTGELF
TRBV4-1	TRBJ2-7	14	NA	ASSQFLSRTLAEQY
TRBV7-2	TRBJ1-2	13	NA	ASSLDLGALYGYT
TRBV5-1	TRBJ2-5	13	NA	ASSLDGTTQETQY
TRBV7-2	TRBJ2-1	12	NA	ASSLMGSRDEQF
TRBV7-2	TRBJ1-1	12	NA	ASSLEGVGTEAF
TRBV6-2/TRBV6-3	TRBJ2-7	12	TRBD1	ASSYSTGAYEQY
TRBV11-1	TRBJ2-3	16	TRBD2	ASSSGTSSPLGTDTQY
TRBV18	TRBJ2-6	14	NA	ASSRPGISGANVLT
TRBV20-1	TRBJ2-7	11	NA	SARDPANYEQY
TRBV7-2	TRBJ2-7	13	TRBD2	ASSNGLAVHYEQY
TRBV9	TRBJ1-2	13	TRBD1	ASSGGQGVAYGYT
TRBV7-2	TRBJ1-6	13	NA	ASSLEVQANSPLH
TRBV4-1	TRBJ2-7	15	NA	ASSQDLVLAKSYEQY
TRBV7-9	TRBJ2-1	10	NA	ASSLGLDEQF
TRBV18	TRBJ2-3	13	NA	ASSPISGSTDTQY
TRBV20-1	TRBJ2-3	12	NA	SGRRGGSTDTQY
TRBV5-1	TRBJ2-3	10	NA	ATSENEDTQY
TRBV15	TRBJ2-1	12	NA	ATSRSGPYNEQF
TRBV4-2	TRBJ2-1	18	TRBD2	ASSRPTGTSGRQTYNEQF
TRBV2	TRBJ1-5	13	NA	ASSPSEVLSQPQH
TRBV18	TRBJ1-2	10	NA	ASSPNQRGYT
TRBV11-3	TRBJ2-1	13	TRBD1	ASSPRQGTYNEQF
TRBV6-5	TRBJ1-1	11	NA	ASSYEVGTEAF
TRBV7-2	TRBJ2-2	13	NA	ASSFDSSRPGELF
TRBV6-5	TRBJ1-2	14	TRBD1	ASSSGTVSTNYGYT
TRBV9	TRBJ1-6	13	NA	ASSDSDSSNSPLH
TRBV19	TRBJ2-7	14	NA	ASSAPWGPKSYEQY
TRBV28	TRBJ1-4	11	NA	ASSGTSNEKLF
TRBV6-5	TRBJ2-5	12	TRBD2	ASSSPGLSETQY
TRBV6-1	TRBJ2-1	14	NA	ASRGLEGANYNEQF
TRBV12-5	TRBJ2-1	14	TRBD1	ASGLPGQGIRNEQF
TRBV20-1	TRBJ1-1	10	NA	SARIDRLEAF
TRBV5-4	TRBJ2-1	17	NA	ASSLVARDGAGRKNEQF
TRBV7-9	TRBJ2-1	12	NA	ASTSGTANNEQF